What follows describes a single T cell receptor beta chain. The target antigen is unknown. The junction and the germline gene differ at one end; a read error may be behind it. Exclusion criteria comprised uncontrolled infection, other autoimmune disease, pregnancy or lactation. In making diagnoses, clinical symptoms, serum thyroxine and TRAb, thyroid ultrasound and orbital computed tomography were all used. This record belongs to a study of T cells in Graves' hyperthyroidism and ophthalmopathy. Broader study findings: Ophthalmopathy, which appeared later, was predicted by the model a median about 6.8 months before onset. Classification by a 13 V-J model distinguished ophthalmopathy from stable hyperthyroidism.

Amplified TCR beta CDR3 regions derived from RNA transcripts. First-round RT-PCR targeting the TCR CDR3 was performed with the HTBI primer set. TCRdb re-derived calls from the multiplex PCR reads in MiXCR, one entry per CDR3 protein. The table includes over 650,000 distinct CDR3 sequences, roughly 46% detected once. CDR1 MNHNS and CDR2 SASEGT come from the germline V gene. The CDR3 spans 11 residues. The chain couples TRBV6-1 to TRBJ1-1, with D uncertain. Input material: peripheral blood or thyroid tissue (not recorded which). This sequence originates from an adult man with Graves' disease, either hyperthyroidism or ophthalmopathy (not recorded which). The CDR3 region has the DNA TGTCCCAGCTCGATGGGGACTGAAGCTTTCTTT. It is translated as CPSSMGTEAFF.